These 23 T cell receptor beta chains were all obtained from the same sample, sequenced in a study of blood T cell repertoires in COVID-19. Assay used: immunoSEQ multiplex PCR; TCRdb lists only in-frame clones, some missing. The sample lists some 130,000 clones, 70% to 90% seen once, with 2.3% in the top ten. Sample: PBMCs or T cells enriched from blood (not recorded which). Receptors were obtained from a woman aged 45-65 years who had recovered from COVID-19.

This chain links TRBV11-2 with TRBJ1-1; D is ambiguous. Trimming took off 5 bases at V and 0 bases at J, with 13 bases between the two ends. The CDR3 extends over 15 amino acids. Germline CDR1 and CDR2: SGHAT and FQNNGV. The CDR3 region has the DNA TGTGCCAGCAGCCTTACACCCTTATTGAACACTGAAGCTTTCTTT. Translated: CASSLTPLLNTEAFF.

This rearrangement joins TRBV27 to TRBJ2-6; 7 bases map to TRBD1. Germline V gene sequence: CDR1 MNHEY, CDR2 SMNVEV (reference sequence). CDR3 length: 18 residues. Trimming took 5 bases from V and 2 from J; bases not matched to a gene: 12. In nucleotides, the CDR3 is TGTGCCAGCAGTCCGAACAGGGGTAGGATGGCTGGGGCCAACGTCCTGACTTTC. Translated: CASSPNRGRMAGANVLTF.

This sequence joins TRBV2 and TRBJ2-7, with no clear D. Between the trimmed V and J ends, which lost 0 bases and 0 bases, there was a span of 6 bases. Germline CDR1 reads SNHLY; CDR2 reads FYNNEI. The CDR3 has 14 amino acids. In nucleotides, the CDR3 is TGTGCCAGCAGTGAAGCCAGACTCTCCTACGAGCAGTACTTC. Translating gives CASSEARLSYEQYF.

The CDR3 DNA is TGTGCCAGCAGTCCAATCGCCTATTCGGAGCAGTACTTC. Its translation: CASSPIAYSEQYF. The V gene is TRBV6-2 or TRBV6-3, the J gene TRBJ2-7; D is unresolved. V lost 5 bases to trimming and J lost 7 bases, with 15 bases between them. The length of the CDR3 is 13 residues. Germline V gene data show CDR1 as MNHEY and CDR2 as SVGEGT.

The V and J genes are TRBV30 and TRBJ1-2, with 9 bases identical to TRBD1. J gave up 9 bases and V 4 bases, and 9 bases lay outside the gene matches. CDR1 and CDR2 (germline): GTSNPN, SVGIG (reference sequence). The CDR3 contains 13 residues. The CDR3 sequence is CAWTSGTGNRYTF. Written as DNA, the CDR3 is TGTGCCTGGACCTCCGGGACAGGGAATCGCTACACCTTC.

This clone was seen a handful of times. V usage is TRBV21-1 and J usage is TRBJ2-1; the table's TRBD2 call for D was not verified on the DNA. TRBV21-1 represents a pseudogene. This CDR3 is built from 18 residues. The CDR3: CASSNAGTSGGKMGEQFF. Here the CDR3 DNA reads TGTGCCAGCAGCAACGCCGGGACTAGCGGGGGGAAAATGGGGGAGCAGTTCTTC.

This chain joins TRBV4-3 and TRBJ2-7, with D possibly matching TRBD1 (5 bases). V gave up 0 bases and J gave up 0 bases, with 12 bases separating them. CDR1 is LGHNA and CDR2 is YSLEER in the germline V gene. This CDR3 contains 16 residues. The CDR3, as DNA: TGCGCCAGCAGCCAAGATCAGGGCCACCCCTCCTACGAGCAGTACTTC. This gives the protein CASSQDQGHPSYEQYF.

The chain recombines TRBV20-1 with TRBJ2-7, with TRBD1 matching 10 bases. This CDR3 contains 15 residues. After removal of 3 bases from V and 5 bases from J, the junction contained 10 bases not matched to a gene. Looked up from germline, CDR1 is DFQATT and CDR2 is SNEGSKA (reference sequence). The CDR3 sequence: CSASSKDRGRNEQYF. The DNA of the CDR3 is TGCAGTGCTAGTTCCAAGGACAGGGGGAGGAACGAGCAGTACTTC.

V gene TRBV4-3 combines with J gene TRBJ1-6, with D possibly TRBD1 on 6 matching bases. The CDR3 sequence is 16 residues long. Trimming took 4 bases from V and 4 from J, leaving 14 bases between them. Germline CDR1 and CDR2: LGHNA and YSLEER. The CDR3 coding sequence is TGCGCCAGCAGCCGCGAATGGACAGATTATAATTCACCCCTCCACTTT. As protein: CASSREWTDYNSPLHF.

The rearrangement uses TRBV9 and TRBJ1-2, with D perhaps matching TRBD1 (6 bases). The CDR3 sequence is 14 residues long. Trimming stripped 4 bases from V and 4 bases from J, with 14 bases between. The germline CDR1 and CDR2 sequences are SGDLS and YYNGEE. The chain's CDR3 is CASSPSIGGYGYTF. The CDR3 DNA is TGTGCCAGCAGCCCCTCGATAGGGGGCTATGGCTACACCTTC.

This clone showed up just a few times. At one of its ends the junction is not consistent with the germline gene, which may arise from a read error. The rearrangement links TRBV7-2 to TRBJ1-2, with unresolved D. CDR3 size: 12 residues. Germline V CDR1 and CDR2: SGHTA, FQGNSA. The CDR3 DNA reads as TGTGCCAGCAGCTTATACATCCCAGGAGGGTTCTTC. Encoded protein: CASSLYIPGGFF.

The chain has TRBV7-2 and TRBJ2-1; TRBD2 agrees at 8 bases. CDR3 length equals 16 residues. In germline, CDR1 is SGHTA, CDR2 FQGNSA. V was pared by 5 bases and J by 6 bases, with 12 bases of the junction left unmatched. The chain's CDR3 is CASSPQAGTSSNEQFF. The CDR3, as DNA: TGTGCCAGCAGCCCCCAAGCGGGGACTAGTAGCAATGAGCAGTTCTTC.

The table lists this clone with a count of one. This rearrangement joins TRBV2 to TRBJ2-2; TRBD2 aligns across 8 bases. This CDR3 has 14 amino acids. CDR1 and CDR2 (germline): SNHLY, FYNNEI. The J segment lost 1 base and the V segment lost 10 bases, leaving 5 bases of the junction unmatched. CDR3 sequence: CATQRGRNTGELFF. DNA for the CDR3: TGTGCCACCCAGCGGGGGCGGAACACCGGGGAGCTGTTTTTT. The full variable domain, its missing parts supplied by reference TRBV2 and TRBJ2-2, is EPEVTQTPSHQVTQMGQEVILRCVPISNHLYFYWYRQILGQKVEFLVSFYNNEISEKSEIFDDQFSVERPDGSNFTLKIRSTKLEDSAMYFCATQRGRNTGELFFGEGSRLTVL.

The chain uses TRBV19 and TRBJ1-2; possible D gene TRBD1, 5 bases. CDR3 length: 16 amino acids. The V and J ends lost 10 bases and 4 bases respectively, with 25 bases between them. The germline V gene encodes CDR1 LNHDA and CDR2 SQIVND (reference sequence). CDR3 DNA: TGTGCCACCGCCGGGACCACGGCCCTCGGGGGCTATGGCTACACCTTC. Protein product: CATAGTTALGGYGYTF.

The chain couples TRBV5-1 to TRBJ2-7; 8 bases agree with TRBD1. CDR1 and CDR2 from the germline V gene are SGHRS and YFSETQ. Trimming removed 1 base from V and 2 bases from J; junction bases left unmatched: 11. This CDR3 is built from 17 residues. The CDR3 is CASSLTGRQGSTYEQYF. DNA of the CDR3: TGCGCCAGCAGCTTGACCGGGAGACAGGGGTCCACCTACGAGCAGTACTTC. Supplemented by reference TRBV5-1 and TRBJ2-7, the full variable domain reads KAGVTQTPRYLIKTRGQQVTLSCSPISGHRSVSWYQQTPGQGLQFLFEYFSETQRNKGNFPGRFSGRQFSNSRSEMNVSTLELGDSALYLCASSLTGRQGSTYEQYFGPGTRLTVT.

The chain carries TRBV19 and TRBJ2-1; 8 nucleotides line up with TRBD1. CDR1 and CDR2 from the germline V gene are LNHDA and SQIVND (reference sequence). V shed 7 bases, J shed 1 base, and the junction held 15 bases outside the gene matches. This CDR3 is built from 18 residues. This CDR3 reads CASNPSGQGARSYNEQFF. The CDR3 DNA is TGTGCCAGTAACCCCTCGGGGCAGGGGGCGAGATCCTACAATGAGCAGTTCTTC.

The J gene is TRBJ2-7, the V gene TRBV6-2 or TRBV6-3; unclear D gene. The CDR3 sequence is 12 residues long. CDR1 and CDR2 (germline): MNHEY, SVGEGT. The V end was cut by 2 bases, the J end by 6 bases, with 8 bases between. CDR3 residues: CASSYTAGEQYF. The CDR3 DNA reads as TGTGCCAGCAGTTACACTGCTGGCGAGCAGTACTTC.

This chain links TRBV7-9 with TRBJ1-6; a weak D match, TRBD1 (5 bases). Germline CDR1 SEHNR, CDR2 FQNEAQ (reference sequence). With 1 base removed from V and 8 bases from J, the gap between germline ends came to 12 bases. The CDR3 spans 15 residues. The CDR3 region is CASSLVWGDYSPLHF. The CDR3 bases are TGTGCCAGCAGCTTAGTTTGGGGGGACTATTCACCCCTCCACTTT. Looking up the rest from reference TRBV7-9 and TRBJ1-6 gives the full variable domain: DTGVSQNPRHKITKRGQNVTFRCDPISEHNRLYWYRQTLGQGPEFLTYFQNEAQLEKSRLLSDRFSAERPKGSFSTLEIQRTEQGDSAMYLCASSLVWGDYSPLHFGNGTRLTVT.

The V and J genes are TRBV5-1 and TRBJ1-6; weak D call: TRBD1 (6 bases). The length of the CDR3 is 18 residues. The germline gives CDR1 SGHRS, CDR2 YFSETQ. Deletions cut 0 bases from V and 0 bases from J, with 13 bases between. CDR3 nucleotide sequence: TGCGCCAGCAGCTTGGGGGGGCCGGCAAGCTCCTATAATTCACCCCTCCACTTT. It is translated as CASSLGGPASSYNSPLHF.

The DNA for the CDR3 is TGTGCCAGCAGCCAAGAACAGGGGGCGCGCTATGGCTACACCTTC. This translates into CASSQEQGARYGYTF. The chain carries TRBV3-1 (or the pseudogene TRBV3-2) and TRBJ1-2, with 9 bases matching TRBD1. The CDR3 runs to 15 residues. From germline, CDR1 is LGHDT and CDR2 YNNKEL (reference sequence). Trimming took 0 bases from V and 4 from J; bases not matched to a gene: 3.

CDR3 in amino acids: CASSYRTENNSPLHF. The CDR3 nucleotides are TGTGCCAGCAGTTACCGGACAGAGAATAATTCACCCCTCCACTTT. The genes are TRBV6-5 and TRBJ1-6, with a weak D call TRBD1 (6 bases). V gave up 2 bases and J gave up 5 bases, with 10 bases separating them. Germline V gene lookup returns CDR1 MNHEY and CDR2 SVGAGI. This CDR3 is built from 15 residues.

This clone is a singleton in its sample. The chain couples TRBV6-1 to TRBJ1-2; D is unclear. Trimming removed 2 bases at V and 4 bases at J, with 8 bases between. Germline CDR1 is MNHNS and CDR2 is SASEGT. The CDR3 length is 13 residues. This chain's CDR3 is CASSEYGLYGYTF. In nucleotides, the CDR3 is TGTGCCAGCAGTGAATATGGACTCTATGGCTACACCTTC.

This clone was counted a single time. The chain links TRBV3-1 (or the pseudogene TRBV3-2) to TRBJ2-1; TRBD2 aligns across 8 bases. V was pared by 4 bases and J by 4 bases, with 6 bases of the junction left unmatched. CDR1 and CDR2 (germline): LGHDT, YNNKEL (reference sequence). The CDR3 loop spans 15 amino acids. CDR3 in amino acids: CASSPGTRNYNEQFF. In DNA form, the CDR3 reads TGTGCCAGCAGCCCAGGGACTAGAAATTACAATGAGCAGTTCTTC.